This TCR beta chain was identified in a study of T cell responses to AZD1222 COVID-19 vaccine. This CDR3 is 11 amino acids long. V lost 6 bases and J lost 5, with 8 bases in between. The method was immunoSEQ multiplex PCR; TCRdb's version includes in-frame clones alone and lacks a portion of them. Of 150,000 to 200,000 clones listed, 85% to 95% are singletons. The genes are TRBV12-3 or TRBV12-4 and TRBJ2-7; no definite D call. This receptor was identified in an adult in good health. Sequencing was performed on peripheral blood, taken on day 0 of AZD1222 vaccination. The CDR3 spells CASSGSDEQYF. The CDR3 nucleotides are TGTGCCAGCAGCGGAAGTGACGAGCAGTACTTC.